This T cell receptor beta chain was found in a study of OX40 agonist ivuxolimab in advanced cancers. Study-level information: Dosing consisted of intravenous ivuxolimab at 0.01 to 10 mg/kg every 2 weeks. Cohort: 80% to 90% men, mean age around 55, aged about 20 to 80. Findings and caveats of the study: CD8+ T cells were the subset that, on average, had more expanded clones than CD4+. Antigen specificity of clonally expanded peripheral T cells was not established.

Points on this clone: The antigen is not known.

V dropped 5 bases and J dropped 13 bases, with 17 bases sitting between them. CDR1 is SGHAT and CDR2 is FQNNGV in the germline V gene. CDR3 length: 12 residues. The repertoire was sequenced with immunoSEQ multiplex PCR; TCRdb's copy has only in-frame clones and lacks some. The sample gives approximately 75,000 clones, about nine tenths of which show up once; under 0.4% is in the top ten. The specimen was CD4+ or CD8+ T cells sorted from blood, collected in a trial of the OX40 agonist ivuxolimab. This clonotype was sampled from an adult with an advanced solid tumor such as melanoma, head and neck, liver or kidney cancer. This chain links TRBV11-2 with TRBJ1-2; a weak D match, TRBD1 (5 bases). The CDR3: CASSRGTDLGTF. DNA of the CDR3: TGTGCCAGCAGCCGGGGGACGGATCTGGGCACCTTC.